The rows below give T cell receptor beta chains drawn from one sample of a study of T cell repertoires in cytomegalovirus infection. TCRdb passed the reads through MiXCR, listing each CDR3 protein once. The sample has about 310,000 distinct CDR3 sequences, 20% to 30% seen once; the top ten hold 10% to 15%. The antigens of these receptors remain unknown. Here the sequenced sample was cultured PBMCs, taken from culture after CMV antigen stimulation. The source is a human donor in good health (CMV status not recorded). Some clones in this sample may be carry-over from other donors' samples. The CDR3 runs from the conserved cysteine through the conserved F or W. D genes are given only for firm matches. Some rows have no size entry. The others give once, few or many, or a class for an expanded clone.

NA	TRBV19	TRBJ1-2	NA	CASSIRDYGYTF	TGTGCCAGTAGTATCAGAGACTATGGCTACACCTTC
TRBD1	TRBV28	TRBJ1-1	NA	CASSFYRGVKSEAFF	TGTGCCAGCAGTTTCTACAGGGGGGTCAAAAGTGAAGCTTTCTTT
NA	TRBV25-1	TRBJ1-2	NA	CASRPDRPYGYTF	TGTGCCAGCAGGCCTGACAGACCTTATGGCTACACCTTC
TRBD2	TRBV7-2	TRBJ2-2	many	CASRRLAGGGELFF	TGTGCCAGCAGGAGACTAGCGGGAGGCGGGGAGCTGTTTTTT
NA	TRBV7-2	TRBJ2-2	many	CASSSIAVSTGELFF	TGTGCCAGCAGCTCCATAGCGGTCAGCACCGGGGAGCTGTTTTTT
NA	TRBV28	TRBJ1-1	many	CASSYREQKAFF	TGTGCCAGCAGTTACCGGGAACAGAAGGCTTTCTTT
NA	TRBV19	TRBJ2-3	few	CASSIGQLTDTQYF	TGTGCCAGTAGTATCGGACAGTTGACAGATACGCAGTATTTT
TRBD2	TRBV4-3	TRBJ2-3	few	CASSQAPRSGRTDTQYF	TGCGCCAGCAGCCAAGCCCCGAGAAGCGGGAGGACCGATACGCAGTATTTT
NA	TRBV7-2	TRBJ2-2	few	CASSSFIQMNTGELFF	TGTGCCAGCAGCTCTTTTATACAGATGAACACCGGGGAGCTGTTTTTT
NA	TRBV20-1	TRBJ2-2	NA	CSARDVGGPGELFF	TGCAGTGCTAGAGATGTAGGGGGGCCCGGGGAGCTGTTTTTT
NA	TRBV5-6	TRBJ1-1	NA	CASIRRQEVYTEAFF	TGTGCCAGCATAAGACGGCAGGAAGTCTACACTGAAGCTTTCTTT
TRBD2	TRBV19	TRBJ2-1	NA	CASSIAGRASNEQFF	TGTGCCAGTAGTATAGCCGGGAGGGCCTCCAATGAGCAGTTCTTC
NA	TRBV29-1	TRBJ2-1	NA	CSVEDGRGKRYYEQFF	TGCAGCGTTGAAGATGGACGCGGAAAGAGGTACTATGAGCAGTTCTTC
TRBD1	TRBV28	TRBJ1-5	many	CASRYRGFVRNQPQHF	TGTGCCAGCAGATACAGGGGATTTGTCAGGAATCAGCCCCAGCATTTT
NA	TRBV2	TRBJ2-5	NA	CASSFGSRAGETQYF	TGTGCCAGCAGTTTCGGCAGCAGGGCGGGAGAGACCCAGTACTTC
NA	TRBV4-1	TRBJ2-7	few	CASSQDGSDNYEQYF	TGCGCCAGCAGCCAAGATGGGTCGGACAACTACGAGCAGTACTTC
NA	TRBV3-1	TRBJ1-1	NA	CASSQVNTPPNTEAFF	TGTGCCAGCAGCCAAGTCAATACCCCACCCAACACTGAAGCTTTCTTT
NA	TRBV19	TRBJ2-7	few	CASSVQGNEQYF	TGTGCCAGTAGTGTACAGGGTAACGAGCAGTACTTC
NA	TRBV5-4	TRBJ2-5	NA	CASSLAGSQYF	TGTGCCAGCTCCCTTGCAGGTTCCCAGTACTTC
NA	TRBV7-2	TRBJ2-5	NA	CASSFPGTAQYF	TGTGCCAGCAGCTTCCCCGGGACTGCCCAGTACTTC
NA	TRBV5-8	TRBJ2-1	few	CASSLAASASGNEQFF	TGTGCCAGCAGCTTGGCCGCCAGTGCTTCAGGCAATGAGCAGTTCTTC
TRBD2	TRBV7-2	TRBJ2-3	many	CASSLDRLAGFTDTQYF	TGTGCCAGCAGCTTAGATCGACTAGCGGGGTTCACAGATACGCAGTATTTT
TRBD1	TRBV6-2/TRBV6-3	TRBJ2-7	NA	CASNRPGQGDYEQYF	TGTGCCAGTAACAGACCGGGACAGGGGGATTACGAGCAGTACTTC
NA	TRBV4-2	TRBJ1-2	few	CASSQDRGAPNYGYTF	TGTGCCAGCAGCCAAGACCGGGGCGCGCCTAACTATGGCTACACCTTC
TRBD1	TRBV7-2	TRBJ1-5	many	CASSLGTGGLPQHF	TGTGCCAGCAGCTTAGGGACAGGGGGCCTCCCCCAGCATTTT
NA	TRBV7-8	TRBJ2-3	NA	CASSLFIGGTRADTQYF	TGTGCCAGCAGCTTATTCATCGGAGGCACTCGGGCAGATACGCAGTATTTT
NA	TRBV15	TRBJ1-2	NA	CATSRDKGYGYTF	TGTGCCACCAGCAGAGATAAAGGGTATGGCTACACCTTC
TRBD2	TRBV20-1	TRBJ2-1	NA	CSAYSGRGGEQFF	TGCAGTGCTTATAGCGGGAGAGGGGGTGAGCAGTTCTTC
TRBD2	TRBV7-8	TRBJ2-2	few	CASSSLAGGYTGELFF	TGTGCCAGCAGCTCTCTGGCGGGAGGGTACACCGGGGAGCTGTTTTTT
TRBD2	TRBV3-1	TRBJ2-1	NA	CASSQNPAGGRYNEQFF	TGTGCCAGCAGCCAAAACCCTGCGGGAGGGCGGTACAATGAGCAGTTCTTC
NA	TRBV6-1	TRBJ2-4	few	CASGPAGAKNIQYF	TGTGCCAGCGGTCCGGCGGGAGCCAAAAACATTCAGTACTTC
TRBD1	TRBV7-8	TRBJ1-1	NA	CASSLPGGQTEAFF	TGTGCCAGCAGCTTACCGGGGGGACAGACTGAAGCTTTCTTT
TRBD2	TRBV6-5	TRBJ2-1	NA	CASSSVVAGRSYNEQFF	TGTGCCAGCAGTTCCGTAGTAGCGGGACGCTCCTACAATGAGCAGTTCTTC
TRBD2	TRBV7-9	TRBJ2-3	few	CASSERREGDTQYF	TGTGCCAGCAGCGAGCGCCGGGAGGGGGATACGCAGTATTTT
TRBD2	TRBV6-5	TRBJ2-2	few	CASSYTKAGAGTGELFF	TGTGCCAGCAGTTATACAAAAGCGGGAGCGGGCACCGGGGAGCTGTTTTTT
TRBD2	TRBV13	TRBJ2-7	many	CASSYGGWWERELLREQYF	TGTGCCAGCAGCTATGGGGGATGGTGGGAGCGGGAACTCCTACGGGAGCAGTACTTC
TRBD1	TRBV11-3	TRBJ1-1	NA	CASSLGTGGMNTEAFF	TGTGCCAGCAGCTTAGGGACAGGAGGAATGAACACTGAAGCTTTCTTT
NA	TRBV4-1	TRBJ1-4	many	CASSQAGTPAAANEKLFF	TGCGCCAGCAGCCAGGCCGGGACACCGGCAGCGGCTAATGAAAAACTGTTTTTT
NA	TRBV20-1	TRBJ1-3	few	CSASHDERNTIYF	TGCAGTGCTAGTCACGATGAGAGAAACACCATATATTTT
TRBD2	TRBV7-2	TRBJ2-7	NA	CASSWRPGLAGGPYEQYF	TGTGCCAGCAGCTGGCGCCCTGGGTTAGCGGGAGGGCCCTACGAGCAGTACTTC
TRBD2	TRBV19	TRBJ2-2	NA	CASSELSGRMNTGEVFF	TGTGCCAGTTCCGAGCTGAGCGGGAGGATGAACACCGGGGAGGTGTTTTTT
NA	TRBV30	TRBJ1-2	NA	CAWSVLQAGSCTF	TGTGCCTGGAGTGTACTCCAGGCCGGTTCGTGCACCTTC
NA	TRBV6-6	TRBJ1-2	many	CASTSGIAFYGYTF	TGTGCCAGCACTTCAGGGATCGCATTCTATGGCTACACCTTC
TRBD2	TRBV7-3	TRBJ2-7	many	CASSLSGSSYEQYF	TGTGCCAGCAGCTTAAGCGGGAGCTCCTACGAGCAGTACTTC
NA	TRBV12-3/TRBV12-4	TRBJ1-1	many	CASSLLQFTEAFF	TGTGCCAGCAGTTTACTCCAGTTCACTGAAGCTTTCTTT
TRBD2	TRBV7-2	TRBJ2-7	many	CASSYLLAGSWEQYF	TGTGCCAGCAGCTATCTACTAGCGGGTTCCTGGGAGCAGTACTTC
NA	TRBV7-2	TRBJ1-4	NA	CASSLARASNEKLFF	TGTGCCAGCAGCTTAGCCCGGGCCAGTAATGAAAAACTGTTTTTT
NA	TRBV10-3	TRBJ2-3	few	CAISEGRTLATDTQYF	TGTGCCATCAGTGAGGGGCGGACTCTGGCCACAGATACGCAGTATTTT
TRBD2	TRBV28	TRBJ2-7	NA	CASSFLTSGLSYEQYF	TGTGCCAGCAGTTTCCTTACTAGCGGACTCTCCTACGAGCAGTACTTC
TRBD2	TRBV3-1	TRBJ2-7	NA	CASSHATSGYEQYF	TGTGCCAGCAGCCACGCGACTAGCGGCTACGAGCAGTACTTC
NA	TRBV20-1	TRBJ2-5	few	CSAREVGGLPQETQYF	TGCAGTGCTAGAGAGGTGGGGGGTCTCCCGCAAGAGACCCAGTACTTC
TRBD2	TRBV20-1	TRBJ2-5	NA	CSAQGLAGDEGETQYF	TGCAGTGCTCAGGGACTAGCGGGAGATGAAGGAGAGACCCAGTACTTC